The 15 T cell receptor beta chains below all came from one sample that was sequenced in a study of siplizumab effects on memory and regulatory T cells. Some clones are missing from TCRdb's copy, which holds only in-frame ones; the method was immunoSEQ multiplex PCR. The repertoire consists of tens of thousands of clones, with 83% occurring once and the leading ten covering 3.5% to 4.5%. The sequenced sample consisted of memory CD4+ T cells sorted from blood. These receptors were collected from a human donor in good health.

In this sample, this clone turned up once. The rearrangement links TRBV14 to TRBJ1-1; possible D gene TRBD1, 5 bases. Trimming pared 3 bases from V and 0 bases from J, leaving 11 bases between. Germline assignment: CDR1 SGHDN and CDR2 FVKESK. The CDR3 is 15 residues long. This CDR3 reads CASSQKRGMNTEAFF. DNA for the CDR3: TGTGCCAGCAGCCAGAAAAGGGGAATGAACACTGAAGCTTTCTTT.

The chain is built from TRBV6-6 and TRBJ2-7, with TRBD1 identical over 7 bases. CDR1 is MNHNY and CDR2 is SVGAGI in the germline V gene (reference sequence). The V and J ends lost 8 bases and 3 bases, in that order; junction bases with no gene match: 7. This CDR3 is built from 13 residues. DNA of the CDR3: TGTGCCAGCTCGAGGGGACAGAACTACGAGCAGTACTTC. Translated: CASSRGQNYEQYF.

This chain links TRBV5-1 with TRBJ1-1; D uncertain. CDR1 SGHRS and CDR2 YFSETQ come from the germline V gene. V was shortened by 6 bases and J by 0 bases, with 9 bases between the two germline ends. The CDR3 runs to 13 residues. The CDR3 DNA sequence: TGCGCCAGCATTGACGGGATGAACACTGAAGCTTTCTTT. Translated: CASIDGMNTEAFF.

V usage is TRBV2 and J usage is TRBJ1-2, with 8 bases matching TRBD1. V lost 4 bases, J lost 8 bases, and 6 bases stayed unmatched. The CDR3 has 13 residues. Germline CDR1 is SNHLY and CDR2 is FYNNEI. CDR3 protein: CASSGQGAEGYTF. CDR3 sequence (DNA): TGTGCCAGCAGTGGGCAGGGGGCGGAGGGCTACACCTTC.

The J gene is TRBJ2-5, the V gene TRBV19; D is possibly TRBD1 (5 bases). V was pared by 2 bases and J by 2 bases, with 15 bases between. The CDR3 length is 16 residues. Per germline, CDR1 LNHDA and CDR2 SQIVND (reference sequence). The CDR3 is CASSISAQGPQETQYF. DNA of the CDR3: TGTGCCAGTAGTATAAGTGCCCAGGGCCCTCAAGAGACCCAGTACTTC.

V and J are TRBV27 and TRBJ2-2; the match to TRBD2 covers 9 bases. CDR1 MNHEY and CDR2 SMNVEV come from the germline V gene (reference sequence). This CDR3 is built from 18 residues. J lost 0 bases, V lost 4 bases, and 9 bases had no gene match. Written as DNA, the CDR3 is TGTGCCAGCAGTTCCTCTAGCGGGAACGTCGCGAACACCGGGGAGCTGTTTTTT. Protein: CASSSSSGNVANTGELFF.

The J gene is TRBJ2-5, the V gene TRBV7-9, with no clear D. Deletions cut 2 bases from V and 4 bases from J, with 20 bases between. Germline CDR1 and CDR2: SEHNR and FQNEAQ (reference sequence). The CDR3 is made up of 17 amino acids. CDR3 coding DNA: TGTGCCAGCAGCTTAAACCCCTACAGTAGGGTTGGAGAGACCCAGTACTTC. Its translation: CASSLNPYSRVGETQYF.

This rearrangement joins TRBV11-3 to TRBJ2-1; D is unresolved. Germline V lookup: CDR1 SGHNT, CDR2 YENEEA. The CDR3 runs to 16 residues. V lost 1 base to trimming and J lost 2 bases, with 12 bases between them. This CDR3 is CASSLGSKGTYNEQFF. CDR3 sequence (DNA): TGTGCCAGCAGCTTAGGGTCGAAGGGAACCTACAATGAGCAGTTCTTC. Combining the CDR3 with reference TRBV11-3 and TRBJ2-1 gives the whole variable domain EAGVVQSPRYKIIEKKQPVAFWCNPISGHNTLYWYLQNLGQGPELLIRYENEEAVDDSQLPKDRFSAERLKGVDSTLKIQPAELGDSAVYLCASSLGSKGTYNEQFFGPGTRLTVL.

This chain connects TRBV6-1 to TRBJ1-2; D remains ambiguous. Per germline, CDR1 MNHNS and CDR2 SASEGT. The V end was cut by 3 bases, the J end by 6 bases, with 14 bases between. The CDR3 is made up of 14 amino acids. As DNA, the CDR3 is TGTGCCAGCAGTGAGCGTCCCTTTCTCCATGGCTACACCTTC. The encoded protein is CASSERPFLHGYTF.

The CDR3 bases are TGTGCCAGCAACCAAGGGGGGGTTGGCTACACCTTC. Its translation: CASNQGGVGYTF. The V gene is TRBV2, the J gene TRBJ1-2; a weak D match, TRBD1 (6 bases). Deletions cut 7 bases from V and 7 bases from J, with 13 bases between. This CDR3 contains 12 residues. Germline CDR1 SNHLY, CDR2 FYNNEI.

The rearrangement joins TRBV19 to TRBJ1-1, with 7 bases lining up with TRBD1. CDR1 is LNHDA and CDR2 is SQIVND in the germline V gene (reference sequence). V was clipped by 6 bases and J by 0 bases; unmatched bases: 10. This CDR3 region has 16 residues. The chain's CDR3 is CASRHGRDRLNTEAFF. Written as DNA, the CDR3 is TGTGCCAGTAGGCATGGGCGGGACAGATTGAACACTGAAGCTTTCTTT.

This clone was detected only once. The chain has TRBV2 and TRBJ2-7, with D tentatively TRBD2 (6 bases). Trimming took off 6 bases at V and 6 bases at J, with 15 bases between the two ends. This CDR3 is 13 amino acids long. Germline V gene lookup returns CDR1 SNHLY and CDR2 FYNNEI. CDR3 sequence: CASSLQEGFEQYF. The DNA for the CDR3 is TGTGCCAGCAGCCTCCAGGAGGGCTTCGAGCAGTACTTC.

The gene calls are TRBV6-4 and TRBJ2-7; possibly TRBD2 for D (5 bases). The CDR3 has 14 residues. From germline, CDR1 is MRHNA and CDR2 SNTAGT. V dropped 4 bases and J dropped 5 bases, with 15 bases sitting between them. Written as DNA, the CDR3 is TGTGCCAGCAGTGGCGAATATGGCGGGCACGAGCAGTACTTC. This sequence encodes CASSGEYGGHEQYF.

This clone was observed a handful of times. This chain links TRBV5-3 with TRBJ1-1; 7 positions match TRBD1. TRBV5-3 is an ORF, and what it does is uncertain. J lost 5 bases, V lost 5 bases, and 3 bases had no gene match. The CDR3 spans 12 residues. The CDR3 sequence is CARRNRGTEAFF. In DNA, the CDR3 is TGTGCCAGAAGGAACAGGGGTACTGAAGCTTTCTTT.

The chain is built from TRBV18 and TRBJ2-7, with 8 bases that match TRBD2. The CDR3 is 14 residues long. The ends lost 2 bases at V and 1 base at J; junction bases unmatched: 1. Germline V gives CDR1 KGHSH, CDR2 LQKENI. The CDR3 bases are TGTGCCAGCTCACCATCTAGCGGGTCCTACGAGCAGTACTTC. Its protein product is CASSPSSGSYEQYF.